The clone carrying this T cell receptor (beta chain) showed up just a few times. The sample originates from a study of blood T cell repertoires in COVID-19. Study-level information: Sites in the United States, Italy and Spain provided acute and convalescent COVID-19 samples. From T cells, B-cell-depleted T cells, or PBMCs came the material, which was cDNA or gDNA.

The V gene lost 6 bases and the J gene lost 14 bases, with 20 bases spanning the gap. Germline-derived CDR1 and CDR2 are LNHDA and SQIVND (reference sequence). The CDR3 is made up of 14 amino acids. Method: immunoSEQ multiplex PCR; TCRdb's copy keeps in-frame clones and lacks some. The sample has 300,000 to 350,000 clones, over 80% seen once. This receptor was identified in a man aged 25 to 40 with COVID-19, enrolled during active disease. The gene calls are TRBV19 and TRBJ1-6; perhaps TRBD1 as D (5 bases). Sequencing input: peripheral blood. DNA for the CDR3: TGTGCCAGTAGCGACCGGGACTCCCATTTTTCCCTCCACTTT. Translation: CASSDRDSHFSLHF.